Reported below is one TCR beta chain. The data were obtained in a study of T cell changes during pregnancy in multiple sclerosis. Libraries were prepared by immunoSEQ multiplex PCR; TCRdb keeps only in-frame clonotypes and omits some of them. The table lists roughly 41,000 clones, roughly 94% of them singletons. V gave up 1 base and J gave up 5 bases, with 8 bases separating them. Germline-derived CDR1 and CDR2 are SGHTA and FQGNSA. The CDR3 contains 13 residues. This sequence originates from a female donor with multiple sclerosis, enrolled in a pregnancy study. The rearrangement links TRBV7-2 to TRBJ2-5; TRBD2 is a possible D gene (6 bases). The sequences come from peripheral blood, collected in the third trimester of pregnancy. The CDR3 reads CASSLGGGETQYF. DNA of the CDR3: TGTGCCAGCAGCTTAGGTGGGGGGGAGACCCAGTACTTC.